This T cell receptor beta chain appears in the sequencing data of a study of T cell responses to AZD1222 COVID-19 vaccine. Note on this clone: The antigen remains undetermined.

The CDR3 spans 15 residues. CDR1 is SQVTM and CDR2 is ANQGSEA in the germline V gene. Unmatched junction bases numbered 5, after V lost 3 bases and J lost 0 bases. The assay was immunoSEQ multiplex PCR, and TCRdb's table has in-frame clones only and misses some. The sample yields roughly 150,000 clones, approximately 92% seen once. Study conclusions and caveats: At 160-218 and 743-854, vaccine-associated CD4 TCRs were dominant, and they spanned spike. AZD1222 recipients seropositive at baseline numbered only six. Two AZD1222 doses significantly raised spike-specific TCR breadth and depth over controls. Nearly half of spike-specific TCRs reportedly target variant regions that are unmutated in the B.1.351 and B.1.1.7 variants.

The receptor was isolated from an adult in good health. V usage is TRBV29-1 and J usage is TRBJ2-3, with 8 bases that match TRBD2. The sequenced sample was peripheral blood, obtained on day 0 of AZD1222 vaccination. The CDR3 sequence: CSVDLTSGSTDTQYF. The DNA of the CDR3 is TGCAGCGTTGACCTCACTAGCGGAAGCACAGATACGCAGTATTTT.